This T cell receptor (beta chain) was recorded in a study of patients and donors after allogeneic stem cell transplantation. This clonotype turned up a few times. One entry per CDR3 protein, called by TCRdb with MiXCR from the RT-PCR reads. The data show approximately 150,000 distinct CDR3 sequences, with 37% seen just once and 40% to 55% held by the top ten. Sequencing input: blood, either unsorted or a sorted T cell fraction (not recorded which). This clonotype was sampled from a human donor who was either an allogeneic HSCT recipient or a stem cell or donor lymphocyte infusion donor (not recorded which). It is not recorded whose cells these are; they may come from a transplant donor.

The CDR3 coding sequence is TGTGCCACCAGCAGAGACCTAGCGGATGAGCAGTTCTTC. Its protein product is CATSRDLADEQFF. J is TRBJ2-1 and V is TRBV15; TRBD2 matches at 7 bases. The CDR3 sequence is 13 residues long. With 0 bases clipped from V and 8 bases from J, the junction kept 1 base outside the gene matches. CDR1 and CDR2 from the germline V gene are LNHNV and YYDKDF (reference sequence). The full variable domain, completed using reference TRBV15 and TRBJ2-1, is DAMVIQNPRYQVTQFGKPVTLSCSQTLNHNVMYWYQQKSSQAPKLLFHYYDKDFNNEADTPDNFQSRRPNTSFCFLDIRSPGLGDTAMYLCATSRDLADEQFFGPGTRLTVL.